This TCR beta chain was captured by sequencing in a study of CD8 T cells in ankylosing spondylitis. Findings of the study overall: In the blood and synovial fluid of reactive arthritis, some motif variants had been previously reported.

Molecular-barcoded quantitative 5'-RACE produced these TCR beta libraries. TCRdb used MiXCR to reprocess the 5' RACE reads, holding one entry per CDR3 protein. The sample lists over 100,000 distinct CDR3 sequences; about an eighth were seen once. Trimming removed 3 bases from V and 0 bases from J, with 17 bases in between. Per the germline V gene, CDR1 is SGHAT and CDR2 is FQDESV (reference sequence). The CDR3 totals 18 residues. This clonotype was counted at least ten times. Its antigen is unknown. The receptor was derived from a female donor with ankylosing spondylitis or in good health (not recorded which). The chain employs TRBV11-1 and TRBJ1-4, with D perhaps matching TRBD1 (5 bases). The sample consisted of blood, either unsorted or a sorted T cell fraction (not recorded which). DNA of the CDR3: TGTGCCAGCAGCTTGAAGGGACTAAAATTTGCAACTAATGAAAAACTGTTTTTT. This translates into CASSLKGLKFATNEKLFF.